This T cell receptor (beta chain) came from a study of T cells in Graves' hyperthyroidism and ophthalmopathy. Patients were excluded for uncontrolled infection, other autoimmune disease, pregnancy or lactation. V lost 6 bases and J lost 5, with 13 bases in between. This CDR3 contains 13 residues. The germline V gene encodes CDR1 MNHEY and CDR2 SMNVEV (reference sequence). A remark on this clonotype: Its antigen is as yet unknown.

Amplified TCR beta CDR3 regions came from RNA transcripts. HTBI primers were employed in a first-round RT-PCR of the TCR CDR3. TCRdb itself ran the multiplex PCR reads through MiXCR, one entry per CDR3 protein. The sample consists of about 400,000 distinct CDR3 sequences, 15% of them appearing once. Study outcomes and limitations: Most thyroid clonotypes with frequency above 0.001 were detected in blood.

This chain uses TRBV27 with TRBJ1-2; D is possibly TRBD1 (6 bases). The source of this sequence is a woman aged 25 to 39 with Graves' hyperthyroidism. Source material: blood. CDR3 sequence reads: CASRDRVEYGYTF. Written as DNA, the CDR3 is TGTGCCAGCAGGGACAGAGTTGAGTATGGCTACACCTTC.